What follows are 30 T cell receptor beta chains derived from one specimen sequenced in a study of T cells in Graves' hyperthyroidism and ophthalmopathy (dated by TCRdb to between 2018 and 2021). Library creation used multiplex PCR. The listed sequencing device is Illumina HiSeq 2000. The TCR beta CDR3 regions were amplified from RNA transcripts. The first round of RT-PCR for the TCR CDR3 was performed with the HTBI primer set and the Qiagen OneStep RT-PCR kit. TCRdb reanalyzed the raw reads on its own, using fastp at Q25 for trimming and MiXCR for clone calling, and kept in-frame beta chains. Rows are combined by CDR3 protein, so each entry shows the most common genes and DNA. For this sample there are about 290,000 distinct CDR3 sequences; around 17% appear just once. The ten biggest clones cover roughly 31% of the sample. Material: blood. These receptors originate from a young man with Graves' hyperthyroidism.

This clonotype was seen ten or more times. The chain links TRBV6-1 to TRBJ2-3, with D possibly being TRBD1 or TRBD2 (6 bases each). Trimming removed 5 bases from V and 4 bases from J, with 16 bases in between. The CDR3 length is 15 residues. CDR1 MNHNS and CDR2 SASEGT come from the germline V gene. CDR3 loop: CASSTLAGAADTQYF. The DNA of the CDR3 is TGTGCCAGCAGTACACTAGCAGGGGCTGCAGATACGCAGTATTTT.

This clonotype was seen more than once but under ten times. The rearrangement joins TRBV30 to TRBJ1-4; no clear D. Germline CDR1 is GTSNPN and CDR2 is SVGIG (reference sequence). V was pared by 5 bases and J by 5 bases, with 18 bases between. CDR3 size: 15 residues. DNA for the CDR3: TGTGCCTGGGGAAACGGTGCGACGACCAATGAAAAACTGTTTTTT. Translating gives CAWGNGATTNEKLFF.

CDR3 in DNA: TGTGCCAGCAGTTTCTCCACCGAGGGGAAGTCCAAAAACATTCAGTACTTC. It codes for CASSFSTEGKSKNIQYF. J is TRBJ2-4 and V is TRBV2, with D perhaps assigned TRBD1 or TRBD2 (5 bases each). The V end was cut by 5 bases, the J end by 2 bases, with 19 bases between. The CDR3 covers 17 residues. Germline values: CDR1 SNHLY, CDR2 FYNNEI.

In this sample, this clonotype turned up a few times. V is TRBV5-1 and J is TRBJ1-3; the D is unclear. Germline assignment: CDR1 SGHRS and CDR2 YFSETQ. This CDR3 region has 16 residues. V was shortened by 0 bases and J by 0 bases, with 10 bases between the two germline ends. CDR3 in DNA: TGCGCCAGCAGCTTGGGACAAGCAGGCTCTGGAAACACCATATATTTT. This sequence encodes CASSLGQAGSGNTIYF.

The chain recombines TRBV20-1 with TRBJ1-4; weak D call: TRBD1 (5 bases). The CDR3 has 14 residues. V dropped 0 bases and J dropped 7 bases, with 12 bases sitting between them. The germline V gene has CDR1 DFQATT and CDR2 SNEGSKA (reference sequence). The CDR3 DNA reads TGCAGTGCTAGAGAAAGGGGATTTAGTGAAAAACTGTTTTTT. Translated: CSARERGFSEKLFF.

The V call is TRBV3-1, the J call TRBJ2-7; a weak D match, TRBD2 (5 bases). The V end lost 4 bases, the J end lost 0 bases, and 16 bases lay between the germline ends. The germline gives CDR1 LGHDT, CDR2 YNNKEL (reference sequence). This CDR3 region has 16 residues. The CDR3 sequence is CASSPSRTQTSYEQYF. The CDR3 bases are TGTGCCAGCAGCCCATCCAGGACTCAAACCTCCTACGAGCAGTACTTC.

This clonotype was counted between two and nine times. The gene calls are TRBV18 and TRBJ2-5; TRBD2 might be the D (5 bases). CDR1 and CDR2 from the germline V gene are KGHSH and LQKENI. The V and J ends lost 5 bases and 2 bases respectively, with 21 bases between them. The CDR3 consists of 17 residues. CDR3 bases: TGTGCCAGCTCATTCTCATCGGTCCACGAGGGTCAAGAGACCCAGTACTTC. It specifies CASSFSSVHEGQETQYF.

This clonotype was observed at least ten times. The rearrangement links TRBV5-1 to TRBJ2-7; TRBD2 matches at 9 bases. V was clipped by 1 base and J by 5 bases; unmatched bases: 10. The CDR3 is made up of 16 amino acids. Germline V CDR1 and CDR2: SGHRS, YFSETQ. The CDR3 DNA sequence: TGCGCCAGCAGCTTGAATCCTAGCGGGAACCAAGACGAGCAGTACTTC. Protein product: CASSLNPSGNQDEQYF.

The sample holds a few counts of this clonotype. The CDR3 nucleotides read TGTGCCGGCAACCGACGGACAGGGAGCTCCTACAATGAGCAGTTCTTC. It codes for CAGNRRTGSSYNEQFF. V gene TRBV7-8 combines with J gene TRBJ2-1; 8 nucleotides agree with TRBD1. The trim removed 11 bases at V and 0 bases at J, leaving 12 bases unmatched. Germline CDR1 and CDR2: SGHVS and FQNEAQ. The CDR3 has 16 amino acids.

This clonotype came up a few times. CDR3: CASLDGDFTGELFF. The CDR3 DNA sequence: TGTGCCAGCTTAGATGGAGACTTCACCGGGGAGCTGTTTTTT. V is TRBV5-4 and J is TRBJ2-2; D gene unclear. Germline values: CDR1 SGHNT, CDR2 YYREEE (reference sequence). CDR3 size: 14 residues. Trimming removed 7 bases from V and 4 bases from J, with 14 bases in between.

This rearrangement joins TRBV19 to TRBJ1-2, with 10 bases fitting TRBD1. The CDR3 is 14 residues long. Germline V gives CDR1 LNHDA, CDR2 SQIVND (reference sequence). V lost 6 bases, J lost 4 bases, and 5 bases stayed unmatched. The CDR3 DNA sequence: TGTGCCAGTAGGCGACAGGGGGCGAGCTATGGCTACACCTTC. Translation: CASRRQGASYGYTF.

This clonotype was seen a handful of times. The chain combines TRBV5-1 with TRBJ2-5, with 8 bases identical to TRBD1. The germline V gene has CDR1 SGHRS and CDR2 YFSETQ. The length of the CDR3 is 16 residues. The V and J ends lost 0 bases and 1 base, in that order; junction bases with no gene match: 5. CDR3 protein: CASSLGGTGPQETQYF. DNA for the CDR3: TGCGCCAGCAGCTTGGGGGGGACAGGACCCCAAGAGACCCAGTACTTC.

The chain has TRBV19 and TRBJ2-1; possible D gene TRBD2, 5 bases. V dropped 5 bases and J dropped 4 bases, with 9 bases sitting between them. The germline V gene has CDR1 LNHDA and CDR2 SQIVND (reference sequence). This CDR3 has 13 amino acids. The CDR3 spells CASSAPGYNEQFF. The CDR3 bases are TGTGCCAGTAGTGCCCCGGGGTACAATGAGCAGTTCTTC.

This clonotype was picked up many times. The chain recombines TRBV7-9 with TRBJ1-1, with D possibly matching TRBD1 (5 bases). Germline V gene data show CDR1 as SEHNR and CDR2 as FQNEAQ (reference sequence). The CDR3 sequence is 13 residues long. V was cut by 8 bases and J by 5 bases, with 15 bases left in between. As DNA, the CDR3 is TGTGCCAGCTTTGGGGGGGTTCGGACTGAAGCTTTCTTT. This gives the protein CASFGGVRTEAFF.

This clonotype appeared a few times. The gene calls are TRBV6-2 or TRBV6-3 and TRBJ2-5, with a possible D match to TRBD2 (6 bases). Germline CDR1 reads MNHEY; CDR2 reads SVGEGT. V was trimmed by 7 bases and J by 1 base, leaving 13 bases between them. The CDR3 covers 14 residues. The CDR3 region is CASTPGGRQETQYF. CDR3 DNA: TGTGCCAGCACGCCCGGGGGACGCCAAGAGACCCAGTACTTC.

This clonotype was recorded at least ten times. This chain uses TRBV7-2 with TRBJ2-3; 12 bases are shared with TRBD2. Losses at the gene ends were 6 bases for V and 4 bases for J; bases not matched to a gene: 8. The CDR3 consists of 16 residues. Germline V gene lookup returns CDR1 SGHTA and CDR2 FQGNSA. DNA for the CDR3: TGTGCCAGCAGAACACAACTAGCGGGAGGCCCAGATACGCAGTATTTT. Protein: CASRTQLAGGPDTQYF.

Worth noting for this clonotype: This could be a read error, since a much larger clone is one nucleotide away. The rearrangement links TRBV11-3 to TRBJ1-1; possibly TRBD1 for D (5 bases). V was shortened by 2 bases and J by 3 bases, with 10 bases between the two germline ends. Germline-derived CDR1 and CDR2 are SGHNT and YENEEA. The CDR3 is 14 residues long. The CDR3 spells CASSLRMGDTEAFF. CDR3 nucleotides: TGTGCCAGCAGCTTAAGGATGGGGGACACTGAAGCTTTCTTT.

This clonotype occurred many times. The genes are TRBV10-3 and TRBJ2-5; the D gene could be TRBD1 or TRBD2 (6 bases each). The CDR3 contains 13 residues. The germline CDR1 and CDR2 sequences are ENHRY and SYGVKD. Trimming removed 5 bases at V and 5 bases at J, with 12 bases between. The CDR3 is CAISPQGRETQYF. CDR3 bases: TGTGCCATCAGTCCGCAGGGGAGGGAGACCCAGTACTTC.

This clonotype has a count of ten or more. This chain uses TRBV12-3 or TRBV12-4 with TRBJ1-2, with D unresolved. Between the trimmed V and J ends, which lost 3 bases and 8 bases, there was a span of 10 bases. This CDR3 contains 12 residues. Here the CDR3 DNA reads TGTGCCAGCAGTTTCGGTCCGGGCGGCTACACCTTC. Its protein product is CASSFGPGGYTF.

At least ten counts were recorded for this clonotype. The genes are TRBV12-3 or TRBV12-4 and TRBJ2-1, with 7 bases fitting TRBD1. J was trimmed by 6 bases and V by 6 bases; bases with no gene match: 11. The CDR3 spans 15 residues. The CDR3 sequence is CASRSGTVSVNEQFF. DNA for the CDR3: TGTGCCAGCAGGTCCGGGACAGTGAGTGTCAATGAGCAGTTCTTC.

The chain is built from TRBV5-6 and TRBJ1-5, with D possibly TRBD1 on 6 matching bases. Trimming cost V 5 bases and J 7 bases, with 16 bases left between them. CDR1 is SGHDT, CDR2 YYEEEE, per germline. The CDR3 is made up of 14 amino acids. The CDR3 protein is CASRDTGTGQPQHF. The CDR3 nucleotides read TGTGCCAGCAGGGACACAGGGACGGGGCAGCCCCAGCATTTT.

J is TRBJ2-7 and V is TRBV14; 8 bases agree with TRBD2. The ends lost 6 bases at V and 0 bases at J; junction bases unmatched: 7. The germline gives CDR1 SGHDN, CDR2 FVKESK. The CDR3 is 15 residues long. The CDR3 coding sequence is TGTGCCAGCAGTCGCCGGGGGGGAAACTCCTACGAGCAGTACTTC. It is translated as CASSRRGGNSYEQYF.

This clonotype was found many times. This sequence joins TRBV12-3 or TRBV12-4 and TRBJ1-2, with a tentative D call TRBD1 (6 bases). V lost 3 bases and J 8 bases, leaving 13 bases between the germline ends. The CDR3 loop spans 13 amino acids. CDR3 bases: TGTGCCAGCAGTTTGTGGACAGATCACGGCTACACCTTC. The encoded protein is CASSLWTDHGYTF.

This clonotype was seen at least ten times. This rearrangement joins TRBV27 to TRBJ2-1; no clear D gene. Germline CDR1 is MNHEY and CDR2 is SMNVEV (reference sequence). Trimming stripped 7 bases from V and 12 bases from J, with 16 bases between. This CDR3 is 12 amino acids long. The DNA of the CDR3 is TGTGCCAGCACCCACGAATGGGGTAGGCAGTTCTTC. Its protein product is CASTHEWGRQFF.

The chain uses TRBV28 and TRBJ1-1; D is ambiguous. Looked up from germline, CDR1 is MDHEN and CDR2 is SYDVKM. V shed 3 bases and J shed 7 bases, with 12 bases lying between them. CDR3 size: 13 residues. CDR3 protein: CASSFSASFEAFF. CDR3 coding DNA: TGTGCCAGCAGTTTCAGCGCAAGTTTTGAAGCTTTCTTT.

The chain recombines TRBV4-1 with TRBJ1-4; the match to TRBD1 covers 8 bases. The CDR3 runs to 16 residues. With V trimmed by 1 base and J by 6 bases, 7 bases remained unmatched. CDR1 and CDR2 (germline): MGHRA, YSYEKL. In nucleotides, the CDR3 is TGCGCCAGCAGCCAAGTCGGGACAGGAGAGGATGAAAAACTGTTTTTT. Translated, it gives CASSQVGTGEDEKLFF.

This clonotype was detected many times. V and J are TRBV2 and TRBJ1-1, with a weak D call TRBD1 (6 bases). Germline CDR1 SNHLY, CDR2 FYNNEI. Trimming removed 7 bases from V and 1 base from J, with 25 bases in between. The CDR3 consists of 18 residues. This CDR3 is CASKRGAGVGIANTEAFF. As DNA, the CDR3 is TGTGCCAGCAAGAGGGGGGCGGGAGTTGGTATCGCGAACACTGAAGCTTTCTTT.

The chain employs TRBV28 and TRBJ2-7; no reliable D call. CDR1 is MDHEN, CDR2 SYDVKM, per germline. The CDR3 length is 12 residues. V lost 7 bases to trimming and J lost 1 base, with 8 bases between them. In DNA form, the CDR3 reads TGTGCCAGCAATAGGCCTTCCTACGAGCAGTACTTC. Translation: CASNRPSYEQYF.

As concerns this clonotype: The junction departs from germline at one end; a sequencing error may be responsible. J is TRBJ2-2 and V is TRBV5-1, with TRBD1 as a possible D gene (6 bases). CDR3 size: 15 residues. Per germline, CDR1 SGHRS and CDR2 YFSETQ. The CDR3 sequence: CASSLTGLNTRELFF. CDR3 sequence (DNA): TGCGCCAGCAGCTTGACAGGGCTAAACACCCGGGAGCTGTTTTTT.

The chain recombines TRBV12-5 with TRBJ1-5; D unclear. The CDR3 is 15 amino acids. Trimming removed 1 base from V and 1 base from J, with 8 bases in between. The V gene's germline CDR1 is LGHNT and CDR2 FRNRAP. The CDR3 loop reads CASGLGGVSNQPQHF. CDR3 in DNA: TGTGCTAGTGGTTTGGGGGGAGTGAGCAATCAGCCCCAGCATTTT.